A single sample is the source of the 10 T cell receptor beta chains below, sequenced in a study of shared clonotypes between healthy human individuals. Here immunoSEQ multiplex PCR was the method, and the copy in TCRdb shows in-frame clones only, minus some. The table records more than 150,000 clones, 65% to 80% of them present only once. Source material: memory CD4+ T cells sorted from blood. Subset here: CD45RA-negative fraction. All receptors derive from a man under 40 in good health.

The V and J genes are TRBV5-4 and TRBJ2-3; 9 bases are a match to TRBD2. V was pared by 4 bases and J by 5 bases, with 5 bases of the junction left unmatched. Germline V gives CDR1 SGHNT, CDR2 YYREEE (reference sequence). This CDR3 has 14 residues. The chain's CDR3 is CASSDQAGGDTQYF. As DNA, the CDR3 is TGTGCCAGCAGCGACCAAGCGGGGGGAGATACGCAGTATTTT.

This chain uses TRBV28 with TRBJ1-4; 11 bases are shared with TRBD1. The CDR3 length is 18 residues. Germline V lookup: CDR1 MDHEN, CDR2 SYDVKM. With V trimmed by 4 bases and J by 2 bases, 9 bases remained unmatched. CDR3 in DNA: TGTGCCAGCAGTTCTCCGGGACAGGGGGGTAGGACTAATGAAAAACTGTTTTTT. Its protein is CASSSPGQGGRTNEKLFF.

This chain's CDR3 is CASSLDRGYGYTF. The CDR3 coding sequence is TGCGCCAGCAGCTTGGACAGAGGCTATGGCTACACCTTC. The chain uses TRBV5-1 and TRBJ1-2; D is uncertain. Germline CDR1 reads SGHRS; CDR2 reads YFSETQ. V lost 0 bases and J 4 bases, leaving 7 bases between the germline ends. There are 13 residues in the CDR3.

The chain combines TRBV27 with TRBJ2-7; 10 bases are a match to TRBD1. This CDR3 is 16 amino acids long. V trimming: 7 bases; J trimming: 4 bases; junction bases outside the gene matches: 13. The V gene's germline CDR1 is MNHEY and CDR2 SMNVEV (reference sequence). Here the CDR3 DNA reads TGTGCCAGCACTCAGTCGGGACAGGGGCGTTTATACGAGCAGTACTTC. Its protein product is CASTQSGQGRLYEQYF.

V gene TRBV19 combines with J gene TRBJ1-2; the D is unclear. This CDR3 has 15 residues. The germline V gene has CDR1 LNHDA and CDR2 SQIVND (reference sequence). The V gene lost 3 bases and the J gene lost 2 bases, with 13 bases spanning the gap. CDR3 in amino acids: CASSIGRRQNYGYTF. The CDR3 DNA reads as TGTGCCAGTAGTATCGGTCGACGGCAGAACTATGGCTACACCTTC.

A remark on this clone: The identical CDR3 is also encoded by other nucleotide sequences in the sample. The DNA for the CDR3 is TGCGCCAGCAGCTTGGGAACGTCGGGGCCGGAGACCCAGTACTTC. It specifies CASSLGTSGPETQYF. V gene TRBV5-1 combines with J gene TRBJ2-5; D might be TRBD1 or TRBD2, each matching 5 bases. Germline lookup yields CDR1 SGHRS and CDR2 YFSETQ. Trimming removed 0 bases from V and 5 bases from J, with 14 bases in between. The CDR3 sequence is 15 residues long.

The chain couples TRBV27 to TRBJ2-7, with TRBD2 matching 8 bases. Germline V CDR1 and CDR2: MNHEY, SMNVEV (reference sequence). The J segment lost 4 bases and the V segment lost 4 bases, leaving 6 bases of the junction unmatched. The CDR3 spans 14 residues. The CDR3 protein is CASSSAGTRYEQYF. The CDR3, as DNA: TGTGCCAGCAGTTCAGCCGGGACTAGATACGAGCAGTACTTC.

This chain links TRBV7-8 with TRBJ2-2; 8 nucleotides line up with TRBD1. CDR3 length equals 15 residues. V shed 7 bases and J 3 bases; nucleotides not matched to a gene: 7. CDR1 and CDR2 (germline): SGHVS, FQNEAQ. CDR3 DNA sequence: TGTGCCAGCAACGCCGGGACAGGCCACACCGGGGAGCTGTTTTTT. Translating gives CASNAGTGHTGELFF.

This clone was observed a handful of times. The CDR3 protein is CASSEFMEEQYF. The DNA of the CDR3 is TGTGCCAGCAGTGAGTTCATGGAGGAGCAGTACTTC. V and J are TRBV6-1 and TRBJ2-7; D uncertain. CDR3 size: 12 residues. CDR1 MNHNS and CDR2 SASEGT come from the germline V gene. Trimming removed 3 bases at V and 7 bases at J, with 10 bases between.

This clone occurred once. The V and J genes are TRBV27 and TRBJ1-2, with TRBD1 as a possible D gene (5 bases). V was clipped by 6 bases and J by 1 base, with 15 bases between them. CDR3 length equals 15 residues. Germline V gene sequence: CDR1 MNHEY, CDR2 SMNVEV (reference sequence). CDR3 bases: TGTGCCAGCAGCCGTTGGGGGTCCGGTAACTATGGCTACACCTTC. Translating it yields CASSRWGSGNYGYTF.